Below are 11 T cell receptor beta chains sequenced from a single sample in a study of blood T cell repertoires in COVID-19. TCRdb's copy holds only in-frame clones and misses some; the assay was immunoSEQ multiplex PCR. The sample shows a few hundred thousand clones, around 84% of them seen only once. The sample consisted of peripheral blood. Receptors were obtained from a woman of 80 years or more with COVID-19, enrolled during active disease.

This chain joins TRBV11-3 and TRBJ2-3; D possibly corresponds to TRBD2 (6 bases). CDR3 length: 15 amino acids. V dropped 1 base and J dropped 2 bases, with 10 bases sitting between them. Germline assignment: CDR1 SGHNT and CDR2 YENEEA. CDR3 sequence (DNA): TGTGCCAGCAGCTTAGGGCGCGGGGACACAGATACGCAGTATTTT. This translates into CASSLGRGDTDTQYF.

This sequence joins TRBV9 and TRBJ2-7; TRBD1 matches at 8 bases. J was trimmed by 1 base and V by 3 bases; bases with no gene match: 6. Germline V gene data show CDR1 as SGDLS and CDR2 as YYNGEE. This CDR3 region has 15 residues. The CDR3 DNA follows: TGTGCCAGCAGCGGAGGGCGGGACAGGTCCTACGAGCAGTACTTC. This gives the protein CASSGGRDRSYEQYF.

V gene TRBV4-1 combines with J gene TRBJ1-1, with 7 bases lining up with TRBD1. With 4 bases clipped from V and 2 bases from J, the junction kept 13 bases outside the gene matches. From germline, CDR1 is MGHRA and CDR2 YSYEKL. This CDR3 has 17 residues. Written as DNA, the CDR3 is TGCGCCAGCAGCCCCGCGCAGGGGGATAAGGGAAACACTGAAGCTTTCTTT. It codes for CASSPAQGDKGNTEAFF.

The chain links TRBV7-2 to TRBJ1-1; no clear D gene. V gave up 4 bases and J gave up 7 bases, with 13 bases separating them. CDR1 SGHTA and CDR2 FQGNSA come from the germline V gene. CDR3 size: 13 residues. CDR3 DNA: TGTGCCAGCAGCTCAGAGTTTACAGTTGAAGCTTTCTTT. Translated: CASSSEFTVEAFF.

On this clone: The same CDR3 can be traced to other DNA sequences in this sample. The chain couples TRBV7-9 to TRBJ2-5; D might be TRBD1 (5 bases). CDR3 length: 13 amino acids. Germline values: CDR1 SEHNR, CDR2 FQNEAQ (reference sequence). V was pared by 2 bases and J by 5 bases, with 9 bases between. The CDR3 sequence: CASSLTGAETQYF. The CDR3, as DNA: TGTGCCAGCAGCTTAACAGGCGCGGAGACCCAGTACTTC.

In this sample, this clone turned up once. This chain joins TRBV29-1 and TRBJ2-1; D may be TRBD2 (7 bases). The CDR3 runs 14 residues. V was trimmed by 2 bases and J by 8 bases, leaving 16 bases between them. Looked up from germline, CDR1 is SQVTM and CDR2 is ANQGSEA. The CDR3 bases are TGCAGCGTTGAATGGTGGGGGGGCTCGGATGAGCAGTTCTTC. This codes for CSVEWWGGSDEQFF.

The chain combines TRBV5-1 with TRBJ1-6; unclear D gene. Trimming shortened V by 4 bases and J by 7 bases, and 15 bases separated the two germline ends. Germline V lookup: CDR1 SGHRS, CDR2 YFSETQ. The CDR3 spans 15 residues. The CDR3: CASSKNRVSNSPLHF. The CDR3 coding sequence is TGCGCCAGCAGCAAGAACAGAGTTTCGAATTCACCCCTCCACTTT. Looking up the rest from reference TRBV5-1 and TRBJ1-6 gives the full variable domain: KAGVTQTPRYLIKTRGQQVTLSCSPISGHRSVSWYQQTPGQGLQFLFEYFSETQRNKGNFPGRFSGRQFSNSRSEMNVSTLELGDSALYLCASSKNRVSNSPLHFGNGTRLTVT.

The genes are TRBV5-1 and TRBJ2-2; 9 nucleotides agree with TRBD1. J gave up 9 bases and V 4 bases, and 10 bases lay outside the gene matches. The length of the CDR3 is 15 residues. Germline V lookup: CDR1 SGHRS, CDR2 YFSETQ. The DNA of the CDR3 is TGCGCCAGCAGCCCAAGGGGGACAGGGAGTTGGGAGCTGTTTTTT. Amino acid sequence: CASSPRGTGSWELFF.

The chain joins TRBV4-2 to TRBJ1-1, with TRBD1 identical over 7 bases. This CDR3 spans 15 amino acids. Germline trimming cut 0 bases from V and 4 bases from J; bases unmatched to any gene: 5. Germline CDR1 reads LGHNA; CDR2 reads YNFKEQ. CDR3 protein: CASSQDYRQGTEAFF. CDR3 sequence (DNA): TGTGCCAGCAGCCAAGATTATCGACAGGGCACTGAAGCTTTCTTT.

V and J are TRBV7-2 and TRBJ2-4, with D unresolved. This CDR3 has 14 residues. From germline, CDR1 is SGHTA and CDR2 FQGNSA. Trimming took 5 bases from V and 2 from J, leaving 10 bases between them. The CDR3 DNA follows: TGTGCCAGCAGCCCACCTACGTCCAAAAACATTCAGTACTTC. It translates to CASSPPTSKNIQYF.

The chain joins TRBV13 to TRBJ2-3; 13 bases are shared with TRBD2. Unmatched junction bases numbered 18, after V lost 3 bases and J lost 0 bases. The CDR3 sequence is 22 residues long. Germline V gives CDR1 PRHDT, CDR2 FYEKMQ (reference sequence). CDR3 bases: TGTGCCAGCAGCTTCGCCCGCCTGGGACTAGCGGGATCGGCCGTTAGCACAGATACGCAGTATTTT. This translates into CASSFARLGLAGSAVSTDTQYF.